This T cell receptor beta chain was captured by sequencing in a study of T cells after posttransplantation cyclophosphamide. Study-wide findings and caveats: TRB clonality was highly associated with recipient CMV seropositivity and reactivation.

Method: immunoSEQ multiplex PCR; TCRdb's copy keeps in-frame clones and lacks some. In the table there are about 28,000 clones, about nine tenths of which are singletons. Regarding this clone: Its antigen is still unknown.

CDR1 is MDHEN and CDR2 is SYDVKM in the germline V gene. V dropped 7 bases and J dropped 6 bases, with 19 bases sitting between them. This CDR3 has 14 residues. Sequencing input: PBMCs. The receptor's source is a man aged 45-60 years. The rearrangement uses TRBV28 and TRBJ2-7; perhaps TRBD2 as D (5 bases). CDR3 in amino acids: CASTIQEAIFEQYF. The CDR3 DNA is TGTGCCAGCACTATTCAGGAGGCGATATTCGAGCAGTACTTC. Using reference TRBV28 and TRBJ2-7 for the parts outside the CDR3, the full variable domain is DVKVTQSSRYLVKRTGEKVFLECVQDMDHENMFWYRQDPGLGLRLIYFSYDVKMKEKGDIPEGYSVSREKKERFSLILESASTNQTSMYLCASTIQEAIFEQYFGPGTRLTVT.